These T cell receptor beta chains were read from a single sample in a study of cytomegalovirus exposure and HLA in healthy donors. TCRdb keeps only in-frame clones here, not all; method: immunoSEQ multiplex PCR. The table shows about 56,000 clones, with 85% to 95% occurring only once. The sample taken for sequencing was PBMCs. Source of these receptors: a woman younger than 35 in good health and CMV-seropositive. The CDR3 runs from the conserved cysteine through the conserved F or W. D genes are given only for firm matches. Clone size is not always given. Where it is, it says once, few, many or a class for expanded clones.

TRBD1	TRBV6-5	-	TRBJ1-5	CASSPTGYGAQPQHF	TGTGCCAGCAGTCCGACAGGGTATGGTGCTCAGCCCCAGCATTTT
-	TRBV6-1	once	TRBJ2-7	CASSEAGGRMGYEQYF	TGTGCCAGCAGTGAAGCAGGAGGACGGATGGGCTACGAGCAGTACTTC
TRBD1	TRBV27	-	TRBJ2-7	CASRTGGGGEQYF	TGTGCCAGCAGGACAGGGGGTGGGGGCGAGCAGTACTTC
-	TRBV6-5	-	TRBJ1-2	CASEGGWGYTF	TGTGCCAGCGAGGGCGGATGGGGCTACACCTTC
-	TRBV23-1	-	TRBJ1-5	CASSRPGTRDQPQHF	TGCGCCAGCAGTCGACCGGGAACGAGGGATCAGCCCCAGCATTTT
TRBD1	TRBV28	once	TRBJ2-7	CASSPSGTGGYEQYF	TGTGCCAGCAGTCCATCCGGGACAGGGGGCTACGAGCAGTACTTC
TRBD2	TRBV7-9	-	TRBJ2-3	CASSLVSGGVTDTQYF	TGTGCCAGCAGCTTAGTGAGTGGGGGGGTAACAGATACGCAGTATTTT
TRBD2	TRBV2	-	TRBJ2-5	CASSLAGGRRETQYF	TGTGCAAGCAGTTTAGCGGGGGGGCGGCGAGAGACCCAGTACTTC
-	TRBV19	-	TRBJ1-5	CASSIDPNQPQHF	TGTGCCAGTAGTATAGATCCGAATCAGCCCCAGCATTTT
-	TRBV15	once	TRBJ1-1	CATSRDSFGRNTEAFF	TGTGCCACCAGCAGAGATAGCTTCGGCCGCAACACTGAAGCTTTCTTT
TRBD1	TRBV25-1	-	TRBJ2-7	CASSATTGSLEQYF	TGTGCCAGCAGTGCGACGACAGGGTCCCTCGAGCAGTACTTC
-	TRBV6-6	-	TRBJ2-2	CASTPNRANTGELFF	TGTGCCAGCACCCCGAACAGGGCGAACACCGGGGAGCTGTTTTTT
TRBD2	TRBV9	-	TRBJ2-1	CASSVGGGGINEQFF	TGTGCCAGCAGCGTAGGGGGCGGGGGGATAAATGAGCAGTTCTTC
TRBD1	TRBV5-1	-	TRBJ1-2	CASSLRSGQGEGGYTF	TGCGCCAGCAGCCTTCGGTCGGGACAGGGAGAAGGTGGCTACACCTTC
-	TRBV5-6	-	TRBJ1-2	CASSSDWWQGTYGYTF	TGTGCCAGCAGCTCCGATTGGTGGCAGGGAACCTATGGCTACACCTTC
-	TRBV11-1	-	TRBJ2-7	CASSLAGVGYEQYF	TGTGCCAGCAGCTTAGCGGGAGTAGGCTACGAGCAGTACTTC
-	TRBV21-1	-	TRBJ1-4	CASSKGRDRLNEKLFF	TGTGCCAGCAGCAAAGGTAGGGACAGGCTAAACGAAAAACTGTTTTTT
-	TRBV5-8	-	TRBJ1-1	CASSFQGWNTEAFF	TGTGCCAGCAGCTTTCAGGGATGGAACACTGAAGCTTTCTTT
-	TRBV11-2	-	TRBJ2-1	CASSLGVFGRTYNEQFF	TGTGCCAGCAGCTTAGGGGTGTTTGGGAGGACCTACAATGAGCAGTTCTTC
-	TRBV27	-	TRBJ2-1	CASSDYTGTPSYNEQFF	TGTGCCAGCAGCGATTACACCGGGACACCCTCCTACAATGAGCAGTTCTTC
TRBD1	TRBV7-3	-	TRBJ2-5	CASSADRGETQYF	TGTGCCAGCAGCGCGGACAGGGGAGAGACCCAGTACTTC
-	TRBV4-3	-	TRBJ2-7	CASSQDTGNEQYF	TGCGCCAGCAGCCAAGATACGGGAAACGAGCAGTACTTC
-	TRBV12-5	-	TRBJ2-3	CASAYQLAPQGPISTDTQYF	TGTGCTAGTGCCTATCAATTGGCCCCACAGGGCCCGATCAGCACAGATACGCAGTATTTT
-	TRBV25-1	-	TRBJ2-1	CASSDLPSHSSYNEQFF	TGTGCCAGCAGTGATCTCCCCTCCCATAGCTCCTACAATGAGCAGTTCTTC
-	TRBV2	-	TRBJ2-5	CASMTSRGFQETQYF	TGTGCCAGCATGACGAGTCGGGGATTTCAAGAGACCCAGTACTTC
TRBD1	TRBV4-3	-	TRBJ2-3	CASSQETGQGPGDTQYF	TGCGCCAGCAGCCAAGAAACGGGACAGGGGCCGGGGGATACGCAGTATTTT
TRBD2	TRBV5-1	-	TRBJ2-5	CASRRSGLAGQETQYF	TGCGCCAGCAGGCGATCGGGACTAGCGGGGCAAGAGACCCAGTACTTC
TRBD2	TRBV5-1	-	TRBJ2-7	CASSRASSGGSSYEQYF	TGCGCCAGCAGCAGAGCCTCTAGCGGGGGAAGCTCCTACGAGCAGTACTTC
TRBD2	TRBV5-1	few	TRBJ2-3	CASSLDRAGSTDTQYF	TGCGCCAGCAGCTTGGATCGAGCGGGGAGTACAGATACGCAGTATTTT
TRBD1	TRBV7-8	-	TRBJ2-7	CASSLVPGQGALIKYEQYF	TGTGCCAGCAGCTTAGTTCCGGGACAGGGGGCTCTAATTAAGTACGAGCAGTACTTC
-	TRBV6-5	-	TRBJ1-1	CASSGRGGAFF	TGTGCCAGCAGTGGGAGGGGCGGAGCTTTCTTT
TRBD1	TRBV19	-	TRBJ2-7	CASSPGQGAHEQYF	TGTGCCAGTAGTCCGGGACAGGGGGCCCACGAGCAGTACTTC
-	TRBV7-9	-	TRBJ1-2	CASSPGNYGYTF	TGTGCCAGCAGCCCCGGTAACTATGGCTACACCTTC
-	TRBV2	-	TRBJ2-1	CASRPQEQFF	TGTGCCAGCAGGCCACAGGAGCAGTTCTTC
TRBD2	TRBV4-2	-	TRBJ2-3	CASSQDQAGGPTDTQYF	TGTGCCAGCAGCCAAGATCAAGCGGGGGGTCCTACAGATACGCAGTATTTT
-	TRBV7-6	-	TRBJ2-3	CASSQPDDREQYF	TGTGCCAGCTCGCAGCCGGATGATCGGGAGCAGTATTTT
-	TRBV18	-	TRBJ1-2	CASTGGTGPDYGYTF	TGTGCCAGCACGGGGGGCACAGGGCCGGATTATGGCTACACCTTC